This T cell receptor beta chain was observed in a study of blood T cell repertoires in COVID-19. Study as a whole: T cells, B-cell-depleted T cells, or PBMCs provided the cDNA or gDNA that served as material.

Method: immunoSEQ multiplex PCR; TCRdb's copy keeps in-frame clones and lacks some. In the table there are some 220,000 clones, 85% to 90% of which are singletons. Residents of about two dozen US areas, aged about 18 to 95 years, made up the participants. Researchers sorted participants into cohorts using their self-reported clinical history. V lost 8 bases and J lost 7; bases outside the gene matches: 8. Germline V gives CDR1 MDHEN, CDR2 SYDVKM. The length of the CDR3 is 13 residues. The sequence was collected from a woman under 30 in a cohort exposed to, infected with or recovered from COVID-19 (not recorded which). The rearrangement joins TRBV28 to TRBJ1-5; TRBD1 aligns across 7 bases. The sequencing sample was made of PBMCs or T cells enriched from blood (not recorded which). The CDR3 nucleotides are TGTGCCAGCGGGAAGGGGGCGGCGCAGCCCCAGCATTTT. As protein: CASGKGAAQPQHF.